The source of this TCR beta chain is a study of blood T cells in healthy people across ages. Study observations and caveats: Diversity estimates from one million T cells were considered underestimates.

The total RNA that was extracted per sample amounted to at least 5 micrograms. The CDR3 runs 14 residues. CDR1 is KGHSH, CDR2 LQKENI, per germline. The V gene end was trimmed by 0 bases and the J gene end by 7 bases; junction bases not matched to a gene: 6. The authors ran a second PCR of 7 to 11 cycles using a sample-barcoded 5' primer and a J-beta primer mix. TCRdb itself ran the 5' RACE reads through MiXCR, one entry per CDR3 protein. The table includes roughly 640,000 distinct CDR3 sequences, 25% to 35% detected once. Points on this clonotype: The antigen is unknown. This clone may be a read error of a much larger clone one base away.

The receptor comes from a woman of 80 years or more in good health. The sequenced sample consisted of blood. This sequence joins TRBV18 and TRBJ2-7, with TRBD2 identical over 7 bases. The chain's CDR3 is CASSPPGRHNEQYF. CDR3 nucleotide sequence: TGTGCCAGCTCACCACCCGGGAGGCACAATGAGCAGTACTTC.